This passage covers 24 T cell receptor beta chains from one sample sequenced in a study of blood T cell repertoires in COVID-19. Assay: immunoSEQ multiplex PCR; the TCRdb copy retains only in-frame clones and omits some. Here the sample spans tens of thousands of clones, roughly four fifths being singletons. Material: peripheral blood. These receptors all stem from a woman in her 70s with acute or convalescent COVID-19.

The chain has TRBV15 and TRBJ2-7; 9 nucleotides align to TRBD2. CDR3 length: 16 amino acids. Trimming took 0 bases from V and 7 from J; bases not matched to a gene: 10. The germline V gene encodes CDR1 LNHNV and CDR2 YYDKDF (reference sequence). The DNA for the CDR3 is TGTGCCACCAGCAGAGACCCAGCGGGAGGAACTGAAGAGCAGTACTTC. This sequence encodes CATSRDPAGGTEEQYF.

The chain employs TRBV24-1 and TRBJ2-7; 8 nucleotides agree with TRBD2. V shed 3 bases, J shed 5 bases, and the junction held 8 bases outside the gene matches. Germline V gene data show CDR1 as KGHDR and CDR2 as SFDVKD. This CDR3 has 15 amino acids. DNA for the CDR3: TGTGCCACCAGTGATCAGACTAGCGCTCGCCACGAGCAGTACTTC. Translation gives CATSDQTSARHEQYF.

This chain links TRBV6-5 with TRBJ2-1; 8 bases align to TRBD2. CDR1 is MNHEY and CDR2 is SVGAGI in the germline V gene. The CDR3 has 15 residues. V gave up 8 bases and J gave up 8 bases; unmatched junction bases: 14. Here the CDR3 DNA reads TGTGCCAGCGCGTGGACCAGCGGGAGTGACGATGAGCAGTTCTTC. Amino acids: CASAWTSGSDDEQFF.

The genes are TRBV4-1 and TRBJ2-3; 12 bases are a match to TRBD1. Germline V CDR1 and CDR2: MGHRA, YSYEKL. CDR3 size: 16 residues. Unmatched junction bases numbered 5, after V lost 3 bases and J lost 4 bases. CDR3 loop: CASSQMGQGAADTQYF. The CDR3, as DNA: TGCGCCAGCAGCCAGATGGGACAGGGGGCGGCAGATACGCAGTATTTT.

This chain uses TRBV27 with TRBJ2-3; TRBD2 agrees at 9 bases. V lost 3 bases and J lost 3; bases outside the gene matches: 10. The germline CDR1 and CDR2 sequences are MNHEY and SMNVEV (reference sequence). The CDR3 has 17 amino acids. The CDR3 reads CASSLRLVAGVTDTQYF. Here the CDR3 DNA reads TGTGCCAGCAGTTTGAGACTTGTAGCGGGGGTAACAGATACGCAGTATTTT.

The chain uses TRBV15 and TRBJ1-3; D gene uncertain. Trimming cost V 4 bases and J 0 bases, with 16 bases left between them. The CDR3 covers 17 residues. The germline V gene encodes CDR1 LNHNV and CDR2 YYDKDF (reference sequence). The chain's CDR3 is CATSKEPSAASGNTIYF. CDR3 nucleotides: TGTGCCACCAGCAAGGAGCCAAGCGCGGCCTCTGGAAACACCATATATTTT.

This chain connects TRBV11-3 to TRBJ1-1; D is uncertain. The CDR3 extends over 13 amino acids. Germline V gene sequence: CDR1 SGHNT, CDR2 YENEEA. V lost 5 bases to trimming and J lost 5 bases, with 12 bases between them. Here the CDR3 reads CASSRRVGTEAFF. CDR3 nucleotides: TGTGCCAGCAGCCGGCGGGTCGGAACTGAAGCTTTCTTT.

The chain has TRBV7-3 and TRBJ2-1; a weak D match, TRBD2 (6 bases). The V gene lost 3 bases and the J gene lost 10 bases, with 10 bases spanning the gap. The CDR3 consists of 12 residues. Germline V gene sequence: CDR1 SGHTA, CDR2 FQGTGA. This CDR3 is CASSFPGREQFF. CDR3 nucleotide sequence: TGTGCCAGCAGCTTTCCGGGGAGGGAGCAGTTCTTC. Together with reference TRBV7-3 and TRBJ2-1, the CDR3 gives the full variable domain: GAGVSQTPSNKVTEKGKYVELRCDPISGHTALYWYRQSLGQGPEFLIYFQGTGAADDSGLPNDRFFAVRPEGSVSTLKIQRTERGDSAVYLCASSFPGREQFFGPGTRLTVL.

The chain uses TRBV5-1 and TRBJ1-3, with D tentatively TRBD1 (5 bases). The CDR3 consists of 15 residues. Germline-derived CDR1 and CDR2 are SGHRS and YFSETQ. V lost 4 bases and J lost 7, with 18 bases in between. The CDR3 bases are TGCGCCAGCAGCGGAGGGGACGGCAGGCGGAACACCATATATTTT. Its translation: CASSGGDGRRNTIYF. Full variable domain (missing parts from reference TRBV5-1 and TRBJ1-3): KAGVTQTPRYLIKTRGQQVTLSCSPISGHRSVSWYQQTPGQGLQFLFEYFSETQRNKGNFPGRFSGRQFSNSRSEMNVSTLELGDSALYLCASSGGDGRRNTIYFGEGSWLTVV.

The rearrangement links TRBV28 to TRBJ1-5; D is unresolved. The V gene's germline CDR1 is MDHEN and CDR2 SYDVKM. The CDR3 totals 15 residues. The ends were cut back, 1 base at V and 4 bases at J, with 11 bases in the middle. The CDR3 DNA is TGTGCCAGCAGTTTATTCGGGATCCCGAATCAGCCCCAGCATTTT. It yields the protein CASSLFGIPNQPQHF. Combining the CDR3 with reference TRBV28 and TRBJ1-5 gives the whole variable domain DVKVTQSSRYLVKRTGEKVFLECVQDMDHENMFWYRQDPGLGLRLIYFSYDVKMKEKGDIPEGYSVSREKKERFSLILESASTNQTSMYLCASSLFGIPNQPQHFGDGTRLSIL.

In this sample, this clone turned up once. The chain has TRBV18 and TRBJ1-5, with unresolved D. The germline gives CDR1 KGHSH, CDR2 LQKENI. Trimming took 3 bases from V and 0 from J, leaving 12 bases between them. The length of the CDR3 is 16 residues. CDR3 nucleotides: TGTGCCAGCTCACCCTCGACACTTTATAGCAATCAGCCCCAGCATTTT. Amino acid sequence: CASSPSTLYSNQPQHF.

The CDR3: CASSSGGSNTEAFF. The CDR3 DNA reads as TGTGCCAGCAGTTCAGGAGGGTCAAACACTGAAGCTTTCTTT. The rearrangement links TRBV28 to TRBJ1-1; D gene unclear. V was trimmed by 4 bases and J by 2 bases, leaving 11 bases between them. CDR1 MDHEN and CDR2 SYDVKM come from the germline V gene. This CDR3 comprises 14 residues.

This clone was seen a few times. This chain joins TRBV28 and TRBJ2-2; TRBD2 is a possible D gene (5 bases). With 5 bases removed from V and 3 bases from J, the gap between germline ends came to 10 bases. The CDR3 loop spans 14 amino acids. The germline V gene encodes CDR1 MDHEN and CDR2 SYDVKM. In DNA form, the CDR3 reads TGTGCCAGCAGTCTAACGCGGGACACCGGGGAGCTGTTTTTT. Protein product: CASSLTRDTGELFF.

The chain uses TRBV7-9 and TRBJ1-6, with D perhaps matching TRBD1 (5 bases). CDR3 size: 13 residues. Germline CDR1 SEHNR, CDR2 FQNEAQ (reference sequence). Trimming cost V 1 base and J 14 bases, with 12 bases left between them. The CDR3 bases are TGTGCCAGCAGCTTAGGTCAGGGTGGGGCCCTCCACTTT. Protein product: CASSLGQGGALHF.

DNA for the CDR3: TGTGCCAGCAGCCCCACGGGACAGGGATACAATGAGCAGTTCTTC. Amino acids: CASSPTGQGYNEQFF. This chain joins TRBV7-3 and TRBJ2-1; 9 nucleotides align to TRBD1. CDR3 length equals 15 residues. Germline CDR1 SGHTA, CDR2 FQGTGA. Trimming at V came to 5 bases and at J to 4 bases, leaving 6 bases not matched to a gene.

The chain couples TRBV4-1 to TRBJ2-7; 11 nucleotides line up with TRBD2. The CDR3 length is 15 residues. Germline V gives CDR1 MGHRA, CDR2 YSYEKL. Trimming cost V 2 bases and J 7 bases; bases outside gene matches: 7. The CDR3 bases are TGCGCCAGCAGCCAATTGACTAGCGGGACGGGAGAGCAGTACTTC. Translation: CASSQLTSGTGEQYF.

The rearrangement joins TRBV18 to TRBJ1-1, with D unresolved. CDR1 and CDR2 (germline): KGHSH, LQKENI. The ends were cut back, 5 bases at V and 1 base at J, with 11 bases in the middle. The CDR3 is 14 amino acids. In DNA, the CDR3 is TGTGCCAGCTCAAGTTTGCGGTGGAACACTGAAGCTTTCTTT. Encoded protein: CASSSLRWNTEAFF.

This clone was seen only a few times. The gene calls are TRBV28 and TRBJ1-2; perhaps TRBD1 as D (6 bases). V lost 4 bases and J 4 bases, leaving 13 bases between the germline ends. The CDR3 totals 14 residues. Germline-derived CDR1 and CDR2 are MDHEN and SYDVKM. CDR3 residues: CASSSSGTSYGYTF. The CDR3 nucleotides read TGTGCCAGCAGTTCTTCCGGGACAAGCTATGGCTACACCTTC.

This clone has at least ten counts. The genes are TRBV9 and TRBJ1-1; TRBD1 matches at 9 bases. This CDR3 spans 16 amino acids. Germline V gene lookup returns CDR1 SGDLS and CDR2 YYNGEE. Trimming at V came to 0 bases and at J to 5 bases, leaving 8 bases not matched to a gene. The CDR3 protein is CASSVGAGQGKTEAFF. As DNA, the CDR3 is TGTGCCAGCAGCGTAGGAGCTGGACAGGGGAAGACTGAAGCTTTCTTT.

The rearrangement links TRBV29-1 to TRBJ2-7, with 10 nucleotides matching TRBD2. Per germline, CDR1 SQVTM and CDR2 ANQGSEA. This CDR3 comprises 12 residues. Unmatched junction bases numbered 6, after V lost 7 bases and J lost 6 bases. The CDR3 loop is CSGGLALGEQYF. For the CDR3, the DNA is TGCAGCGGGGGACTAGCGTTAGGCGAGCAGTACTTC.

About this clone: The same CDR3 can be traced to other DNA sequences in this sample. The gene calls are TRBV28 and TRBJ1-2, with D unclear. The CDR3 has 12 residues. Germline V lookup: CDR1 MDHEN, CDR2 SYDVKM. The V and J ends lost 9 bases and 5 bases respectively, with 13 bases between them. CDR3 in amino acids: CASSFGNYGYTF. DNA for the CDR3: TGTGCCAGTTCCTTCGGGAATTATGGCTACACCTTC.

The chain joins TRBV5-1 to TRBJ2-3; 10 bases align to TRBD1. The CDR3 runs 15 residues. The germline V gene encodes CDR1 SGHRS and CDR2 YFSETQ. V dropped 2 bases and J dropped 4; count of bases not matched to a gene: 4. CDR3 protein: CASSLSGQGADTQYF. The CDR3, as DNA: TGCGCCAGCAGCTTATCCGGACAGGGGGCAGATACGCAGTATTTT.

The chain recombines TRBV7-6 with TRBJ1-2; 7 positions match TRBD1. Germline V gene lookup returns CDR1 SGHVS and CDR2 FNYEAQ. The CDR3 spans 13 residues. V gave up 5 bases and J gave up 5 bases; unmatched junction bases: 5. CDR3 coding DNA: TGTGCCAGCAGCGGCGGGACAGCTTATGGCTACACCTTC. Its translation is CASSGGTAYGYTF.

The chain employs TRBV7-6 and TRBJ1-2, with D possibly matching TRBD1 (6 bases). Trimming cost V 1 base and J 6 bases, with 9 bases left between them. Germline CDR1 SGHVS, CDR2 FNYEAQ. This CDR3 spans 13 amino acids. CDR3 amino acids: CASSLDRVHGYTF. DNA for the CDR3: TGTGCCAGCAGCTTAGACAGGGTTCATGGCTACACCTTC.